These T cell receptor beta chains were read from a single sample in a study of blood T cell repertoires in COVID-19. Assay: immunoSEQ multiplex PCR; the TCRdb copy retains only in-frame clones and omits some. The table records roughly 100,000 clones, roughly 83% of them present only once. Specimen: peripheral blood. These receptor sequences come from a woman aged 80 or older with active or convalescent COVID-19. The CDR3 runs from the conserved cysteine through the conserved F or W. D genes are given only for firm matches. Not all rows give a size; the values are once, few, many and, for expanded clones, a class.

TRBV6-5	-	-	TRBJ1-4	CASSYSRGRGEKLFF	TGTGCCAGCAGTTACTCGAGAGGGAGAGGCGAAAAACTGTTTTTT
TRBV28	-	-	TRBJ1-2	CASLGSNYGYTF	TGTGCCAGCCTGGGGAGCAACTATGGCTACACCTTC
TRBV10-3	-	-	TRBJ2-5	CAISGVQGIETQYF	TGTGCCATCAGTGGGGTACAGGGCATAGAGACCCAGTACTTC
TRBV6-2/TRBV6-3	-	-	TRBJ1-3	CASSYDPTDILSGNTIYF	TGTGCCAGCAGTTACGACCCAACGGACATCCTCTCTGGAAACACCATATATTTT
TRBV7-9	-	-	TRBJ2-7	CASSLAPGRTYEQYF	TGTGCCAGCAGCTTAGCTCCAGGGAGGACCTACGAGCAGTACTTC
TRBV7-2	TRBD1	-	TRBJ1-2	CASSQGDRGRGYPGYTF	TGTGCCAGCAGCCAGGGGGACAGGGGCAGGGGGTATCCTGGCTACACCTTC
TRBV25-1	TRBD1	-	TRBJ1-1	CASSGTGGAVTEAFF	TGTGCCAGCAGTGGGACAGGGGGCGCGGTCACTGAAGCTTTCTTT
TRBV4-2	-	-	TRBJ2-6	CASSQHHDRSGANVLTF	TGTGCCAGCAGCCAACACCACGACAGATCGGGGGCCAACGTCCTGACTTTC
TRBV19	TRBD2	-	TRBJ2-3	CASSHNSGGHSTDTQYF	TGTGCCAGTAGTCACAATAGCGGGGGCCATAGCACAGATACGCAGTATTTT
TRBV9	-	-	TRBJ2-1	CARGPGYEQFF	TGTGCCAGAGGGCCAGGGTATGAGCAGTTCTTC
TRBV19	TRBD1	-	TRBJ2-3	CASSIRTGITDTQYF	TGTGCCAGTAGTATTCGGACAGGGATAACAGATACGCAGTATTTT
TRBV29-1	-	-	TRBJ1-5	CSVEEGSGGNQPQHF	TGCAGCGTTGAAGAGGGGTCAGGGGGCAATCAGCCCCAGCATTTT
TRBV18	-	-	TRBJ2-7	CASTDRFREQYF	TGTGCCAGCACGGACAGATTCAGGGAGCAGTACTTC
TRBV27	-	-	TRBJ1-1	CASSPRQALGTEAFF	TGTGCCAGCAGTCCGAGACAGGCCCTGGGCACTGAAGCTTTCTTT
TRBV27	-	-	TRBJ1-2	CASSSGLPGQGIYGYTF	TGTGCCAGCAGTTCCGGCTTACCGGGTCAGGGAATCTATGGCTACACCTTC
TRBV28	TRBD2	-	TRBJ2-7	CASTKSGRAPYEQYF	TGTGCCAGCACCAAGAGCGGGAGGGCTCCCTACGAGCAGTACTTC
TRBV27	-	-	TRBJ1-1	CASSLEGREAFF	TGTGCCAGCAGTTTAGAGGGCCGCGAGGCTTTCTTT
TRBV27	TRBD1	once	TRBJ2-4	CASSLETGRGIQYF	TGTGCCAGCAGTTTAGAGACAGGGAGAGGCATTCAGTACTTC
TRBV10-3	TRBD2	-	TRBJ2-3	CAISAWLAGGLQKRTDTQYF	TGTGCCATCAGTGCATGGCTAGCGGGGGGACTACAAAAACGCACAGATACGCAGTATTTT
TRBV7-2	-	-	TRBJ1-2	CASTSTPAGGGGYTF	TGTGCCAGCACCTCAACCCCAGCTGGGGGCGGTGGCTACACCTTC
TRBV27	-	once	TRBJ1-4	CASSLFIGGKLFF	TGTGCCAGCAGTTTATTCATCGGGGGAAAACTGTTTTTT
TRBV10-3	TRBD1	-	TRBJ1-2	CAIGTGIARIPGYTF	TGTGCCATCGGGACAGGGATCGCCAGAATCCCTGGCTACACCTTC
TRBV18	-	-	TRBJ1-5	CASSPGGNQPQHF	TGTGCCAGCTCACCGGGGGGTAATCAGCCCCAGCATTTT
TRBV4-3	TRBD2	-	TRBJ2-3	CASSQAGGAGGADTQYF	TGCGCCAGCAGCCAAGCTGGGGGAGCGGGAGGGGCAGATACGCAGTATTTT
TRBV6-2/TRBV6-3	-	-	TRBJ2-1	CASSYSIGGFTYNEQFF	TGTGCCAGCAGTTACTCGATTGGGGGCTTTACCTACAATGAGCAGTTCTTC
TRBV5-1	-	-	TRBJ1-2	CASSPLPEPNYGYTF	TGCGCCAGCAGCCCCCTGCCGGAGCCTAACTATGGCTACACCTTC
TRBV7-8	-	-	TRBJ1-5	CASSPNPGGSNQPQHF	TGTGCCAGCAGCCCGAATCCTGGGGGGAGCAATCAGCCCCAGCATTTT
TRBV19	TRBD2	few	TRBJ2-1	CASSNRGSSYNEQFF	TGTGCCAGTAGTAATCGCGGGAGCTCCTACAATGAGCAGTTCTTC
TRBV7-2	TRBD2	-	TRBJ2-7	CASSVGTSYEQYF	TGTGCCAGCAGCGTCGGGACTAGCTACGAGCAGTACTTC
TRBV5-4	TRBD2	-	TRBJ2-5	CASSFYSGGKETQYF	TGTGCCAGCAGCTTCTACAGCGGGGGGAAGGAGACCCAGTACTTC
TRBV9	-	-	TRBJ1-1	CASSVAGGEAFF	TGTGCCAGCAGCGTAGCCGGGGGAGAAGCTTTCTTT
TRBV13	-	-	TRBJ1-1	CASSLGMEKNTEAFF	TGTGCCAGCAGCTTAGGCATGGAGAAGAACACTGAAGCTTTCTTT
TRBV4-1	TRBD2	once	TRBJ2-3	CASSPIGLAGVVADTQYF	TGCGCCAGCAGCCCGATCGGACTAGCGGGAGTCGTAGCAGATACGCAGTATTTT
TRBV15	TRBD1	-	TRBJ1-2	CATSRDSGQTYGYTF	TGTGCCACCAGCAGAGATTCGGGACAGACCTATGGCTACACCTTC